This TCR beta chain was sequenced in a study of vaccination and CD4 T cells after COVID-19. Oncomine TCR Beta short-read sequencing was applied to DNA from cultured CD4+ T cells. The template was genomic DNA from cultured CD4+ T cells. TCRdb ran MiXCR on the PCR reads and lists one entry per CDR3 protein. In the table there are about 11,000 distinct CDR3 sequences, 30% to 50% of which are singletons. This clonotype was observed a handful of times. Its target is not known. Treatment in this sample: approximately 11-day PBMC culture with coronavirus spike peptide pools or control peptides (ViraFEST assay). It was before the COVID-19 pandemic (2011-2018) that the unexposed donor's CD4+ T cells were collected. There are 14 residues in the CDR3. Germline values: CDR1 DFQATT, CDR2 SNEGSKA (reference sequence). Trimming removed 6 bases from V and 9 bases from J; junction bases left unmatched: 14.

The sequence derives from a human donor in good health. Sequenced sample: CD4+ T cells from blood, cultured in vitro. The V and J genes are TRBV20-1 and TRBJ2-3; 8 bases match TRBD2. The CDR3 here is CSAPFVAGSGTQYF. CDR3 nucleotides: TGCAGTGCCCCTTTCGTAGCGGGATCGGGGACGCAGTATTTT.